This TCR beta chain was retrieved from a study of T cell responses to AZD1222 COVID-19 vaccine. From germline, CDR1 is LNHDA and CDR2 SQIVND (reference sequence). Trimming removed 4 bases from V and 7 bases from J; junction bases left unmatched: 22. CDR3 length: 18 amino acids. Assay: immunoSEQ multiplex PCR; the TCRdb copy retains only in-frame clones and omits some. The table records about 81,000 clones, around 93% of them present only once. This TCR came from an adult who received the AZD1222 COVID-19 vaccine. The chain employs TRBV19 and TRBJ2-7; TRBD1 agrees at 7 bases. This specimen consisted of peripheral blood, obtained 28 days after the second AZD1222 dose. This chain's CDR3 is CASSKGARARRIEGEQYF. CDR3 sequence (DNA): TGTGCCAGTAGTAAGGGGGCGCGAGCCCGGAGAATAGAAGGGGAGCAGTACTTC.